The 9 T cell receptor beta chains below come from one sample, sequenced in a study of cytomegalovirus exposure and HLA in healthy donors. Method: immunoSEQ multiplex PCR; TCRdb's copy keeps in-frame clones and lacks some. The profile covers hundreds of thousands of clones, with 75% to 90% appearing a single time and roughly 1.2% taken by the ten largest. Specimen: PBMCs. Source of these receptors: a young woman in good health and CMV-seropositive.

CDR3 nucleotides: TGCAGCTTCCTGAGCACTGAAGCTTTCTTT. Its translation is CSFLSTEAFF. The chain carries TRBV29-1 and TRBJ1-1; unclear D gene. Trimming shortened V by 8 bases and J by 4 bases, and 8 bases separated the two germline ends. CDR1 SQVTM and CDR2 ANQGSEA come from the germline V gene. The CDR3 loop spans 10 amino acids. The whole variable domain, filled in from reference TRBV29-1 and TRBJ1-1, reads SAVISQKPSRDICQRGTSLTIQCQVDSQVTMMFWYRQQPGQSLTLIATANQGSEATYESGFVIDKFPISRPNLTFSTLTVSNMSPEDSSIYLCSFLSTEAFFGQGTRLTVV.

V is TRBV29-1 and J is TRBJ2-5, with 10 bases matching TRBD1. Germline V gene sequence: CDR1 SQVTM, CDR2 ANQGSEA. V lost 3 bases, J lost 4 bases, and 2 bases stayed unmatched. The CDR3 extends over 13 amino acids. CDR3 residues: CSVDWTGGETQYF. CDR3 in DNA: TGCAGCGTTGATTGGACAGGGGGAGAGACCCAGTACTTC.

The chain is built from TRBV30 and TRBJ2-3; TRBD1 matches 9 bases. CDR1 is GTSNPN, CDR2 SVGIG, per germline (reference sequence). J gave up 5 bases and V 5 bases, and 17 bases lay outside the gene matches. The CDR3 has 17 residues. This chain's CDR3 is CAWRAGRGTGMGDTQYF. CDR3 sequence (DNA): TGTGCCTGGCGGGCGGGGAGGGGGACAGGGATGGGAGATACGCAGTATTTT. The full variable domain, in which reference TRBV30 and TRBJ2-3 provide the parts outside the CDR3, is SQTIHQWPATLVQPVGSPLSLECTVEGTSNPNLYWYRQAAGRGLQLLFYSVGIGQISSEVPQNLSASRPQDRQFILSSKKLLLSDSGFYLCAWRAGRGTGMGDTQYFGPGTRLTVL.

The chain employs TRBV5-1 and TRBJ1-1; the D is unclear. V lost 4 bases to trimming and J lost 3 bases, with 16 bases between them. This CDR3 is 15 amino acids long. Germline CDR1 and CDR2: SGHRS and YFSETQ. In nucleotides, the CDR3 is TGCGCCAGCAGCCCAGGCCCGAGCGGTTACACTGAAGCTTTCTTT. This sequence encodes CASSPGPSGYTEAFF.

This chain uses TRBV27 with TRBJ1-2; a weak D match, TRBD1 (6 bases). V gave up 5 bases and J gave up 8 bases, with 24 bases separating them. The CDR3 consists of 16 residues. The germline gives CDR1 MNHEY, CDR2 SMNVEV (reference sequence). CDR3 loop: CASSPRPGQPLMGYTF. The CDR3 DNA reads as TGTGCCAGCAGTCCGAGGCCCGGACAGCCCCTCATGGGCTACACCTTC.

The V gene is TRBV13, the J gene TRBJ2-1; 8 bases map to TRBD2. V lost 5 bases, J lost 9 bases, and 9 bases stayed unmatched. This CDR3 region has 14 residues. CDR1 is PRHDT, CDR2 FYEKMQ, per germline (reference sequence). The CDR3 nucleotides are TGTGCCAGCAGCATCGCGGGAGGAATTGTTGAGCAGTTCTTC. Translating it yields CASSIAGGIVEQFF.

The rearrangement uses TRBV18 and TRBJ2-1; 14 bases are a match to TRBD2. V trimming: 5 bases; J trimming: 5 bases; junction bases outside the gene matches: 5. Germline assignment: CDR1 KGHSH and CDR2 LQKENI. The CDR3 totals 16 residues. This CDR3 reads CASSSPGLAGDNEQFF. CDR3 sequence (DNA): TGTGCCAGCTCATCGCCGGGACTAGCGGGGGACAATGAGCAGTTCTTC.

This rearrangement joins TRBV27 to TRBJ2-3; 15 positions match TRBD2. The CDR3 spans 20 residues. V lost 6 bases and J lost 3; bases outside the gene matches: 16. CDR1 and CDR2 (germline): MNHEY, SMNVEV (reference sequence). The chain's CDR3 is CASRLGGGTSGRNPTDTQYF. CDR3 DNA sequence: TGTGCCAGCAGACTGGGTGGCGGGACTAGCGGGAGGAATCCTACAGATACGCAGTATTTT.

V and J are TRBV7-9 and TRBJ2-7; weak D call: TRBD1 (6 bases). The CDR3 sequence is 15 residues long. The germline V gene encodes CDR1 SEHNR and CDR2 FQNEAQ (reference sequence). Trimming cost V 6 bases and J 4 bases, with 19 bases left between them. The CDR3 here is CASRDMGAGKYEQYF. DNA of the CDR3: TGTGCCAGCAGAGACATGGGGGCAGGGAAATACGAGCAGTACTTC.